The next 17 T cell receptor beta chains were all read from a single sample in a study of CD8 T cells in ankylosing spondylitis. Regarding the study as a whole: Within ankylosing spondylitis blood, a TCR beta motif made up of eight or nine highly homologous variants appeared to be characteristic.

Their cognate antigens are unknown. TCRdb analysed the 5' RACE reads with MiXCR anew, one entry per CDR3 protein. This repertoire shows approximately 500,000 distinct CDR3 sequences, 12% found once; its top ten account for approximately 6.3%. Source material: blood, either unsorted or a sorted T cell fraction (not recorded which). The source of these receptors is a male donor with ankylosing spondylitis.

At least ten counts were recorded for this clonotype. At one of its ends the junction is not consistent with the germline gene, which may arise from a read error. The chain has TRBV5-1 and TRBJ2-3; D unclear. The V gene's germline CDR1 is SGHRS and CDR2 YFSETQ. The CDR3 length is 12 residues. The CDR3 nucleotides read TGTGCCAGCAGTTTGAGCACAGATACGCAGTATTTT. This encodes CASSLSTDTQYF. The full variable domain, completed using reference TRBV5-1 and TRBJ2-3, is KAGVTQTPRYLIKTRGQQVTLSCSPISGHRSVSWYQQTPGQGLQFLFEYFSETQRNKGNFPGRFSGRQFSNSRSEMNVSTLELGDSALYLCASSLSTDTQYFGPGTRLTVL.

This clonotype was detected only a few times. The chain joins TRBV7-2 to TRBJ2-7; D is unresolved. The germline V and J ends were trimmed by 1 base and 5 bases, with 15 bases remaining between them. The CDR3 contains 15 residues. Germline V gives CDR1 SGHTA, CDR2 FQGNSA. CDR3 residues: CASSLDPSGLDEQYF. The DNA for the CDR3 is TGTGCCAGCAGCTTAGACCCATCCGGGTTGGACGAGCAGTACTTC. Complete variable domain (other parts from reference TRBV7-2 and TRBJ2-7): GAGVSQSPSNKVTEKGKDVELRCDPISGHTALYWYRQSLGQGLEFLIYFQGNSAPDKSGLPSDRFSAERTGGSVSTLTIQRTQQEDSAVYLCASSLDPSGLDEQYFGPGTRLTVT.

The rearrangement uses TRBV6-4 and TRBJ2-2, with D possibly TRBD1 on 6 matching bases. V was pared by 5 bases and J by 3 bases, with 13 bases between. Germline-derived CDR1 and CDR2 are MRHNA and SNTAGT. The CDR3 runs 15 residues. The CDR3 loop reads CASSPQGPHTGELFF. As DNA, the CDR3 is TGTGCCAGCAGTCCCCAGGGGCCCCACACCGGGGAGCTGTTTTTT.

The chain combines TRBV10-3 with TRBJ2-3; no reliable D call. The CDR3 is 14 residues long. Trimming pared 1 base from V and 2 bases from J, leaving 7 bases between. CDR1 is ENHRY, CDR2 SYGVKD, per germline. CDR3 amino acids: CAISELEATDTQYF. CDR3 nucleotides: TGTGCCATCAGTGAGTTAGAGGCCACAGATACGCAGTATTTT.

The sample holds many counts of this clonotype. The CDR3 DNA reads as TGTGCCAGCAGCGTCACAGGGGTGAACACTGAAGCTTTCTTT. It yields the protein CASSVTGVNTEAFF. The chain recombines TRBV11-2 with TRBJ1-1, with 7 bases matching TRBD1. The CDR3 runs 14 residues. The V segment lost 5 bases and the J segment 0 bases; nucleotides outside the gene matches: 3. The germline V gene has CDR1 SGHAT and CDR2 FQNNGV.

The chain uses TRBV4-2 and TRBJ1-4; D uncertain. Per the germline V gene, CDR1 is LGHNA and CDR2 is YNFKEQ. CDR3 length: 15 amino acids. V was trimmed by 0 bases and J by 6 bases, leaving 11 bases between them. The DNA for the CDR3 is TGTGCCAGCAGCCAAGAACGTCAGAGCGATGAAAAACTGTTTTTT. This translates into CASSQERQSDEKLFF.

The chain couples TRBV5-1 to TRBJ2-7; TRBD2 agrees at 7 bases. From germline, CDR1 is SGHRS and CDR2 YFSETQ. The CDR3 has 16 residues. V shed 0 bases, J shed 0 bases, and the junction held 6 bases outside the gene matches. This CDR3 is CASSLGGGGGSYEQYF. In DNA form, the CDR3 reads TGCGCCAGCAGCTTGGGTGGCGGGGGAGGCTCCTACGAGCAGTACTTC.

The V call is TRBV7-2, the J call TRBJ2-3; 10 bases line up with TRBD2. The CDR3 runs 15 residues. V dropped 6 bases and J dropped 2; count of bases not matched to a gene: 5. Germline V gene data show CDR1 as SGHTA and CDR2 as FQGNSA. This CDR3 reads CASRTLAGVTDTQYF. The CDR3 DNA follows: TGTGCCAGCAGGACTCTAGCGGGGGTCACAGATACGCAGTATTTT.

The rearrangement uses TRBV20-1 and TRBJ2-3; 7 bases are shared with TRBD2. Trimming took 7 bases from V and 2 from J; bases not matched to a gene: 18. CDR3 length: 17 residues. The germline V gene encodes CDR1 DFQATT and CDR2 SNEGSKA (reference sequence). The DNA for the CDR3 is TGCAGTGTGGATGGCGGGAGACCCTCTCAAATCACAGATACGCAGTATTTT. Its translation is CSVDGGRPSQITDTQYF.

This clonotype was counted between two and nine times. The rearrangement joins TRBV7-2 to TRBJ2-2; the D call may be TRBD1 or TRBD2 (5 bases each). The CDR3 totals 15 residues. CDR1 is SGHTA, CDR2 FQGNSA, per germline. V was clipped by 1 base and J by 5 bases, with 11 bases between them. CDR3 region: CASSLEWGITGELFF. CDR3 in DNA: TGTGCCAGCAGCTTAGAATGGGGGATAACCGGGGAGCTGTTTTTT.

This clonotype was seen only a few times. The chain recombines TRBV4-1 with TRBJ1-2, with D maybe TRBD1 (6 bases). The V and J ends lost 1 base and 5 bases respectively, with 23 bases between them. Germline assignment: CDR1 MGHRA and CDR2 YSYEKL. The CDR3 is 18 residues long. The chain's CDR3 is CASSQVLRRTRQEYGYTF. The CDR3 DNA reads TGCGCCAGCAGCCAAGTATTACGACGGACCCGACAGGAGTATGGCTACACCTTC.

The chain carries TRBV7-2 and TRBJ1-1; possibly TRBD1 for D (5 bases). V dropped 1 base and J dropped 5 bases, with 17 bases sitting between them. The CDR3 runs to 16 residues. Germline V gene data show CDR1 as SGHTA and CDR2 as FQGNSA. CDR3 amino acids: CASSLEAPPGGTEAFF. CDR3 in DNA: TGTGCCAGCAGCTTAGAGGCACCCCCTGGGGGGACTGAAGCTTTCTTT. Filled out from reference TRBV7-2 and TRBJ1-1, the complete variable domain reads GAGVSQSPSNKVTEKGKDVELRCDPISGHTALYWYRQSLGQGLEFLIYFQGNSAPDKSGLPSDRFSAERTGGSVSTLTIQRTQQEDSAVYLCASSLEAPPGGTEAFFGQGTRLTVV.

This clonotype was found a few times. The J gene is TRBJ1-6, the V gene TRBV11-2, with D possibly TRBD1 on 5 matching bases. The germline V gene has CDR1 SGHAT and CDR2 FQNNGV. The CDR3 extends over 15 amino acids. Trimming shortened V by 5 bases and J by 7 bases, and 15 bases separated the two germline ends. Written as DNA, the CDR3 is TGTGCCAGCAGCGCGGAGGGGTTTTTAAATTCACCCCTCCACTTT. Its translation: CASSAEGFLNSPLHF.

CDR3 nucleotides: TGTGCCAGCAGTTTAGGATCTCGGGGACATAGCAATCAGCCCCAGCATTTT. Translating it yields CASSLGSRGHSNQPQHF. The chain carries TRBV12-3 or TRBV12-4 and TRBJ1-5, with D tentatively TRBD1 (6 bases). The ends were cut back, 1 base at V and 0 bases at J, with 13 bases in the middle. The CDR3 contains 17 residues.

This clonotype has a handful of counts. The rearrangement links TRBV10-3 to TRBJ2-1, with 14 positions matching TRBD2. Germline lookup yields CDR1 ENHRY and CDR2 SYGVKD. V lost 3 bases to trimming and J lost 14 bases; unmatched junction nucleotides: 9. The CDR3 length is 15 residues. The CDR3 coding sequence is TGTGCCATCAGTGATAAGGGACTAGCGGGAGTGTTGGAGTTCTTC. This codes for CAISDKGLAGVLEFF.

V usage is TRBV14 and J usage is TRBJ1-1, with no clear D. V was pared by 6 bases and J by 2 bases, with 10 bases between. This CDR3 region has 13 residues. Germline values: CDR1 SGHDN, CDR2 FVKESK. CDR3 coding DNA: TGTGCCAGCAGTTCTCGACACAACACTGAAGCTTTCTTT. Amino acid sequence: CASSSRHNTEAFF.

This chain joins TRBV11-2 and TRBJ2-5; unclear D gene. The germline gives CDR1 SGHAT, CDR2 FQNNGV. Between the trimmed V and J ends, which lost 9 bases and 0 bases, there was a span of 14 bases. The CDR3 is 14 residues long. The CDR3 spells CASTPLTYQETQYF. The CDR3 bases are TGTGCCAGTACTCCGTTAACTTACCAAGAGACCCAGTACTTC.